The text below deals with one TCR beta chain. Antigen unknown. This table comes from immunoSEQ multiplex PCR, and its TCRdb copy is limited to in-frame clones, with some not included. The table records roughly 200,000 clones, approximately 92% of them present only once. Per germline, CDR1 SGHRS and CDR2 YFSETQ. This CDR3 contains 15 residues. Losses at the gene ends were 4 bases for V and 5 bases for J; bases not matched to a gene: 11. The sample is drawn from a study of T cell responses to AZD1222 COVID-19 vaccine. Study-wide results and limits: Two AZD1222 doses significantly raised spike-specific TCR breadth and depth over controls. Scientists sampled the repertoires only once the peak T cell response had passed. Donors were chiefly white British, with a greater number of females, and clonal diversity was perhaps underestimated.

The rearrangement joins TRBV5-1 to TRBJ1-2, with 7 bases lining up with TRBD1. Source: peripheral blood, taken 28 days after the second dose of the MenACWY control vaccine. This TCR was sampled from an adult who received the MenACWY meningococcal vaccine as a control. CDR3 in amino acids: CASSRGAGGRYGYTF. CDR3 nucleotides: TGCGCCAGCAGCCGAGGCGCAGGGGGACGTTATGGCTACACCTTC.